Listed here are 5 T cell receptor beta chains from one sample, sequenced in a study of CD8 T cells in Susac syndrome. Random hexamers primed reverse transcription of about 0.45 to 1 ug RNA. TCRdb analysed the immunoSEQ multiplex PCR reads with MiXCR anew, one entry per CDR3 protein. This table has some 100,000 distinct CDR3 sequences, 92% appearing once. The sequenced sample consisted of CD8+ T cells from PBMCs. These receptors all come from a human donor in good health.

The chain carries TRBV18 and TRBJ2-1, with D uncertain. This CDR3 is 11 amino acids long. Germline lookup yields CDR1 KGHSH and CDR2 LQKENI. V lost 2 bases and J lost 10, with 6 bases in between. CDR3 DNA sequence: TGTGCCAGCTCACCAGCTCGGGAGCAGTTCTTC. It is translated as CASSPAREQFF.

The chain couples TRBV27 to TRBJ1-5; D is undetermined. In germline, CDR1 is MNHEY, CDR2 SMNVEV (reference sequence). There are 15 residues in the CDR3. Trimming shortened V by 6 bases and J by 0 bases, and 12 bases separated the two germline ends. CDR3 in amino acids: CASRTDIYSNQPQHF. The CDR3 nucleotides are TGTGCCAGCAGGACCGACATTTATAGCAATCAGCCCCAGCATTTT.

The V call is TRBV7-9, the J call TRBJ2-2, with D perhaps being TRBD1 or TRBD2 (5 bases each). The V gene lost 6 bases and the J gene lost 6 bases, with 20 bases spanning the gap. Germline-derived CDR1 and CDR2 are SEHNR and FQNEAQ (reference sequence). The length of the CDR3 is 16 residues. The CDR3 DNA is TGTGCCAGCAGTATTGGGACGGGAACCTCTCCCGGGGAGCTGTTTTTT. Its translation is CASSIGTGTSPGELFF.

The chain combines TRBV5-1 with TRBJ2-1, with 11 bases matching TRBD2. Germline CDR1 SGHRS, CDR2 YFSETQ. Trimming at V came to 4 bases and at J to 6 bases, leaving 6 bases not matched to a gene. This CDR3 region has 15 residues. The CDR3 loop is CASSPTSGTGNEQFF. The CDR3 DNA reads TGCGCCAGCAGCCCGACTAGCGGGACAGGCAATGAGCAGTTCTTC.

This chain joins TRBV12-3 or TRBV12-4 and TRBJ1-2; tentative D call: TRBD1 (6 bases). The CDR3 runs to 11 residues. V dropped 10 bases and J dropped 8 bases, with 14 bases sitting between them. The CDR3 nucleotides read TGTGCCACCTCGGGACACGCGGGCTACACCTTC. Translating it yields CATSGHAGYTF.